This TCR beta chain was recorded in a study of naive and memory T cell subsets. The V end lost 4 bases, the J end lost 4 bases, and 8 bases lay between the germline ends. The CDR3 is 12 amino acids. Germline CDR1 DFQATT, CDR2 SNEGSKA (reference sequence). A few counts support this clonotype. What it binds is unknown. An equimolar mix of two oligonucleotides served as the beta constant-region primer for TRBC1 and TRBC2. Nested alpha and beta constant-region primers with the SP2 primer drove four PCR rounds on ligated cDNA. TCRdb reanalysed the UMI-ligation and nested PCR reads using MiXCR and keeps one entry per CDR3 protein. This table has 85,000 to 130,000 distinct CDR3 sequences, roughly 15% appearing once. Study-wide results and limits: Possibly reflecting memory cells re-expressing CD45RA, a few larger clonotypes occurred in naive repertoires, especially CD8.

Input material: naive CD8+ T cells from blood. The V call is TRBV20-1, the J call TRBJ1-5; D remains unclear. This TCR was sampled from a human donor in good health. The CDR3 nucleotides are TGCAGTGCTAAGACCGAGAATCAGCCCCAGCATTTT. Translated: CSAKTENQPQHF.